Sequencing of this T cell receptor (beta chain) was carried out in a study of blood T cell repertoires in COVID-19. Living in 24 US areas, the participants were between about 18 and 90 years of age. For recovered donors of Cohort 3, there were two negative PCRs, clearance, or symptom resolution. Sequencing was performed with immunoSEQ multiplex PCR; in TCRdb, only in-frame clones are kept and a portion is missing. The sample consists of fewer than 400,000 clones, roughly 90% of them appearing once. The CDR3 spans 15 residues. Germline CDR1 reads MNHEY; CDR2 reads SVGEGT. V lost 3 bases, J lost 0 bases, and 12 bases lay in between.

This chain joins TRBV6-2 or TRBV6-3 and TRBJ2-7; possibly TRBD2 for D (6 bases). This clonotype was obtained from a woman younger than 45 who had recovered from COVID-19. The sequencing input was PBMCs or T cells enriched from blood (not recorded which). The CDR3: CASSYPLGSSYEQYF. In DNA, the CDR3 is TGTGCCAGCAGTTATCCCCTCGGGAGCTCCTACGAGCAGTACTTC.